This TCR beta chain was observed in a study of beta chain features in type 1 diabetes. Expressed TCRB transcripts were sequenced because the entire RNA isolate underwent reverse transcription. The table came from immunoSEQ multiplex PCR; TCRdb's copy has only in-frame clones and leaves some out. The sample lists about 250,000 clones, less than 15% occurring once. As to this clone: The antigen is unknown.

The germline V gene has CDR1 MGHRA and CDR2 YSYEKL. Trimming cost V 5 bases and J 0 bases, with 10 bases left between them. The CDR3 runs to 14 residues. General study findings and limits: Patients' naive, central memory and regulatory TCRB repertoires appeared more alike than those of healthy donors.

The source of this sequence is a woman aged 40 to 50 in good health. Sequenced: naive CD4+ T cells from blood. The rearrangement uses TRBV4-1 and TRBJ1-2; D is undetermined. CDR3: CASSKTESNYGYTF. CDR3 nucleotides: TGCGCCAGCAGCAAAACAGAGTCTAACTATGGCTACACCTTC.